Reported below is one T cell receptor beta chain. Its specificity is not known. Profiled with immunoSEQ multiplex PCR; TCRdb holds only in-frame clones, not every one. Found here are tens of thousands of clones, around 90% of them singletons; the top ten hold 0.5% to 0.85%. The V gene lost 6 bases and the J gene lost 10 bases, with 13 bases spanning the gap. The CDR3 covers 13 residues. The germline V gene has CDR1 ENHRY and CDR2 SYGVKD. PRAID combined immunodeficiency and autoinflammation. This sample was taken from a study of stem cell transplantation in POMP-related autoinflammatory disease. Study-wide points: Unique TRB V-J gene pairings were limited in number in patients with PRAID. PRAID patients trended toward lower TRB diversity and higher clonality in all analyzed T-cell subsets.

This chain uses TRBV10-3 with TRBJ1-6; D is possibly TRBD1 (5 bases). Material: CD4+ T cells from PBMCs, obtained after stem cell transplantation. The receptor's source is a human patient with POMP-related autoinflammation and immune dysregulation (PRAID). Some T cells could come from the graft donor. The CDR3 loop reads CAIRGGVESPLHF. The CDR3 nucleotides are TGTGCCATCAGGGGGGGGGTAGAATCACCCCTCCACTTT.